This is a list of T cell receptor beta chains from one sample in a study of T cells in Graves' hyperthyroidism and ophthalmopathy. TCRdb analysed the multiplex PCR reads with MiXCR anew, one entry per CDR3 protein. The table has some 530,000 distinct CDR3 sequences, roughly 23% seen once. The sequenced sample consisted of blood. The receptor source for this set is a woman in her seventies with Graves' ophthalmopathy. The CDR3 runs from the conserved cysteine through the conserved F or W. D genes are given only for firm matches. Clone size is stated in some rows and not others, as once, few, many or a class when expanded.

TRBJ2-2 | few | - | TRBV5-1 | TGCGCCAGCAGCTTTCAGGGAAGAAGGACCGGGGAGCTGTTTTTT | CASSFQGRRTGELFF
TRBJ1-4 | - | TRBD1 | TRBV6-1 | TGTGCCAGCAAACCAGGGGGGCGTTATGAAAAACTGTTTTTT | CASKPGGRYEKLFF
TRBJ2-7 | few | - | TRBV11-2 | TGTGCCAGCAGCTTAGATACCCATCGGGTCTCGTCCTACGAGCAGTACTTC | CASSLDTHRVSSYEQYF
TRBJ2-4 | - | TRBD2 | TRBV11-2 | TGTGCCAGCAGCTTAGATAGAGGACTAGCCGGAAACATTCAGTACTTC | CASSLDRGLAGNIQYF
TRBJ2-1 | - | TRBD2 | TRBV9 | TGTGCCAGCAACCGCCTAGCGGGAGGGCCCTTGAATGAGCAGTTCTTC | CASNRLAGGPLNEQFF
TRBJ1-3 | few | - | TRBV20-1 | TGCAGTGCTAGAGATCTCAGAGGTGGAAACACCATATATTTT | CSARDLRGGNTIYF
TRBJ2-2 | - | - | TRBV10-3 | TGTGCCATCACGGCGCACGGGGGGCCCGGCGGGGAGCTGTTTTTT | CAITAHGGPGGELFF
TRBJ1-1 | few | - | TRBV27 | TGTGCCAGCAGTTTATCACGGGTGAACACTGAAGCTTTCTTT | CASSLSRVNTEAFF
TRBJ2-7 | few | - | TRBV4-1 | TGCGCCAGCAGCCGAGGACAAGGCGGGTCCTACGAGCAGTACTTC | CASSRGQGGSYEQYF
TRBJ2-7 | few | TRBD1 | TRBV5-1 | TGCGCCAGCAGCTTGGTGCAGGGGGCGGGCGAGCAGTACTTC | CASSLVQGAGEQYF
TRBJ1-2 | - | - | TRBV6-4 | TGTGCCAGCAGTGTCCGGACGGCAAAACGGGGTGGCTACACCTTC | CASSVRTAKRGGYTF
TRBJ2-1 | - | TRBD2 | TRBV28 | TGTGCCAGCAGCAGACCGGGACTAGCTGTTGAGCAGTTCTTC | CASSRPGLAVEQFF
TRBJ2-7 | - | TRBD2 | TRBV3-1 | TGTGCCAGCAGCCAAGCGACTAGCGGTCTTGGGCAGTACTTC | CASSQATSGLGQYF
TRBJ2-7 | - | - | TRBV7-3 | TGTGCCAGCAGCTCGAGGGGGGGGCCATTGTACGAGCAGTACTTC | CASSSRGGPLYEQYF
TRBJ2-1 | few | TRBD2 | TRBV7-9 | TGTGCCAGCAGCTTAATGGGGCTAGCGGGGGGACACCGCAATGAGCAGTTCTTC | CASSLMGLAGGHRNEQFF
TRBJ1-2 | - | - | TRBV7-3 | TGTGCCAGCACCACACGGCGGGAGCGTAACTATGGCTACACCTTC | CASTTRRERNYGYTF
TRBJ2-3 | - | TRBD2 | TRBV5-1 | TGTGCCAGCAGCTTGGTGCCTAGCGGGAGTAGCACAGATACGCAGTATTTT | CASSLVPSGSSTDTQYF
TRBJ2-2 | - | TRBD1 | TRBV7-6 | TGTGCCAGCAGCGTCGCAGGGGGCGCAGGCGGGGAGCTGTTTTTT | CASSVAGGAGGELFF
TRBJ1-2 | many | TRBD1 | TRBV12-3/TRBV12-4 | TGTGCCAGCAGTATGACAGGGGCGAACTATGGCTACACCTTC | CASSMTGANYGYTF
TRBJ2-3 | many | - | TRBV6-2/TRBV6-3 | TGTGCCAGCAGTTACAATACGGGCGGGGGCACCCGGAAAGATACGCAGTATTTT | CASSYNTGGGTRKDTQYF
TRBJ1-1 | many | - | TRBV20-1 | TGCAGTGCTAGTAGCGGCCCCGTAACTGAAGCTTTCTTT | CSASSGPVTEAFF
TRBJ2-7 | few | - | TRBV6-5 | TGTGCCAGCAGTTACGAGGGGTCGGCTACTTACGAGCAGTACTTC | CASSYEGSATYEQYF